This T cell receptor (beta chain) was documented in a study of T cell repertoires in cytomegalovirus infection. Study overall: Indications of both CMV infection and matching HLA type were provided by public TCR beta signatures. Study-level findings and limits: CMV-specific HLA-C-restricted TCR beta clonotypes dominated the ex vivo response.

The CDR3 is made up of 13 amino acids. The V gene's germline CDR1 is SGHAT and CDR2 FQNNGV. Trimming stripped 0 bases from V and 5 bases from J, with 5 bases between. TCRdb reanalysed the reads using MiXCR and keeps one entry per CDR3 protein. Here the sample spans around 430,000 distinct CDR3 sequences, about two fifths being singletons. This clonotype was observed a few times. The antigen is unknown. The TCR sequence derives from a human donor in good health (CMV status not recorded). Some clones in this sample may be carry-over from other donors' samples. The sequences come from cultured PBMCs, collected from culture after CMV antigen stimulation. J is TRBJ1-5 and V is TRBV11-2; unclear D gene. The CDR3 nucleotides are TGTGCCAGCAGCTTAGAGGAGGATCAGCCCCAGCATTTT. Protein sequence: CASSLEEDQPQHF.